The 28 T cell receptor beta chains listed next were all sequenced from one sample in a study of identical twins. MiXCR, run by TCRdb on the 5' RACE reads, gives a single entry per CDR3 protein. Of fewer than 250,000 distinct CDR3 sequences detected, over 8% appear once; the ten largest clones hold just over 5%. The sequenced sample consisted of memory (CD45RO+) T cells sorted from blood. The receptors stem from a woman aged 18-29 years in good health.

With respect to this clonotype: The junction and the germline gene differ at one end; a read error may be behind it. The chain employs TRBV3-1 and TRBJ1-2; the D gene is possibly TRBD1 (6 bases). The germline V gene encodes CDR1 LGHDT and CDR2 YNNKEL (reference sequence). This CDR3 is 13 amino acids long. The CDR3 DNA reads TGTGCCAGCAGCCAAACAGGGAACTCTGGCTACACCTTC. Translated, it gives CASSQTGNSGYTF.

The rearrangement links TRBV5-5 to TRBJ2-7; TRBD2 matches at 8 bases. The CDR3 consists of 15 residues. V shed 2 bases and J 0 bases; nucleotides not matched to a gene: 4. Germline assignment: CDR1 SGHKS and CDR2 YYEKEE (reference sequence). CDR3 protein: CASSFAGGSSYEQYF. The DNA of the CDR3 is TGTGCCAGCAGCTTCGCGGGGGGAAGCTCCTACGAGCAGTACTTC.

This clonotype was seen at least ten times. CDR3 protein: CSAERPGLAGIGEQFF. The CDR3, as DNA: TGCAGTGCTGAACGCCCGGGACTAGCGGGGATTGGTGAGCAGTTCTTC. V usage is TRBV20-1 and J usage is TRBJ2-1, with TRBD2 matching over 13 bases. Germline assignment: CDR1 DFQATT and CDR2 SNEGSKA (reference sequence). This CDR3 is 16 amino acids long. V lost 5 bases to trimming and J lost 9 bases; unmatched junction nucleotides: 13.

This clonotype was found many times. The rearrangement links TRBV11-2 to TRBJ2-7; D might be TRBD1 (6 bases). Germline V gene data show CDR1 as SGHAT and CDR2 as FQNNGV. CDR3 length: 11 residues. Trimming pared 4 bases from V and 7 bases from J, leaving 8 bases between. This CDR3 reads CASSSRGEQYF. The CDR3 DNA is TGTGCCAGCAGCTCAAGGGGGGAGCAGTACTTC.

This clonotype was counted only a few times. This rearrangement joins TRBV12-3 or TRBV12-4 to TRBJ1-1; D gene ambiguous. The CDR3 runs to 14 residues. V gave up 3 bases and J gave up 0 bases, with 8 bases separating them. CDR3 sequence (DNA): TGTGCCAGCAGTTTCGGGCAGATGAACACTGAAGCTTTCTTT. Translation gives CASSFGQMNTEAFF.

As DNA, the CDR3 is TGTGCCACCAGCAGCGCGGGGTCTGGGGCCAACGTCCTGACTTTC. It encodes CATSSAGSGANVLTF. This chain uses TRBV15 with TRBJ2-6, with D possibly TRBD2 on 6 matching bases. There are 15 residues in the CDR3. Germline CDR1 and CDR2: LNHNV and YYDKDF (reference sequence). The germline V and J ends were trimmed by 3 bases and 1 base, with 7 bases remaining between them. Full variable domain (rest looked up from reference TRBV15 and TRBJ2-6): DAMVIQNPRYQVTQFGKPVTLSCSQTLNHNVMYWYQQKSSQAPKLLFHYYDKDFNNEADTPDNFQSRRPNTSFCFLDIRSPGLGDTAMYLCATSSAGSGANVLTFGAGSRLTVL.

The rearrangement uses TRBV20-1 and TRBJ2-7; 10 nucleotides line up with TRBD2. The CDR3 loop spans 14 amino acids. CDR1 and CDR2 from the germline V gene are DFQATT and SNEGSKA (reference sequence). Losses at the gene ends were 5 bases for V and 6 bases for J; bases not matched to a gene: 10. In DNA form, the CDR3 reads TGCAGTGCTTACCAAGCGGGGGGGCGGCTCGAGCAGTACTTC. Protein sequence: CSAYQAGGRLEQYF.

By share of the sample, this clonotype is medium-sized (0.01 to 0.1%). The chain employs TRBV12-3 or TRBV12-4 and TRBJ2-1, with a possible D match to TRBD2 (6 bases). CDR3 length: 17 amino acids. V lost 7 bases, J lost 0 bases, and 19 bases lay in between. The DNA for the CDR3 is TGTGCCAGCATCACCGTGGGGACTCCTTACTCCTACAATGAGCAGTTCTTC. It translates to CASITVGTPYSYNEQFF.

This clonotype turned up a few times. The chain carries TRBV6-5 and TRBJ1-2; D not certain. CDR3 size: 14 residues. V dropped 2 bases and J dropped 4 bases, with 11 bases sitting between them. CDR1 is MNHEY, CDR2 SVGAGI, per germline. The CDR3 DNA reads as TGTGCCAGCAGTTACAACCCGACCGGCTATGGCTACACCTTC. It codes for CASSYNPTGYGYTF.

This clonotype came up a few times. This chain uses TRBV20-1 with TRBJ1-1; D gene uncertain. The CDR3 is 12 residues long. Trimming left V 1 base short and J 0 bases short, with 3 bases between. Germline CDR1 and CDR2: DFQATT and SNEGSKA (reference sequence). In DNA form, the CDR3 reads TGCAGTGCTAGAGGCCTGAACACTGAAGCTTTCTTT. Residues: CSARGLNTEAFF.

This clonotype has ten or more counts. This chain joins TRBV7-9 and TRBJ2-2; tentative D call: TRBD2 (6 bases). Germline CDR1 reads SEHNR; CDR2 reads FQNEAQ (reference sequence). This CDR3 contains 14 residues. The germline V and J ends were trimmed by 5 bases and 6 bases, with 13 bases remaining between them. CDR3 in amino acids: CASSHLGGAGELFF. The CDR3 coding sequence is TGTGCCAGCAGCCATCTAGGAGGGGCCGGGGAGCTGTTTTTT.

This clonotype was detected ten times or more. The chain has TRBV7-2 and TRBJ2-1; 11 positions agree with TRBD2. CDR3 length equals 16 residues. Unmatched junction bases numbered 5, after V lost 0 bases and J lost 7 bases. The V gene's germline CDR1 is SGHTA and CDR2 FQGNSA. The CDR3 spells CASSLAFRLAGNEQFF. The CDR3 DNA follows: TGTGCCAGCAGCTTAGCATTCAGACTAGCGGGGAATGAGCAGTTCTTC.

This chain joins TRBV6-2 or TRBV6-3 and TRBJ2-7; TRBD1 or TRBD2 may be the D gene (5 bases each). The germline CDR1 and CDR2 sequences are MNHEY and SVGEGT. V lost 7 bases and J lost 3, with 19 bases in between. This CDR3 region has 15 residues. DNA for the CDR3: TGTGCCAGCACCGAATGGGGGACGGGGAACTACGAGCAGTACTTC. Translated, it gives CASTEWGTGNYEQYF.

The sample holds many counts of this clonotype. The CDR3 reads CASSRTDYEQYF. The CDR3 nucleotides read TGTGCCAGCAGCAGGACAGATTACGAGCAGTACTTC. The gene calls are TRBV7-2 and TRBJ2-7, with a weak D call TRBD1 (6 bases). The CDR3 runs to 12 residues. The V end lost 5 bases, the J end lost 4 bases, and 9 bases lay between the germline ends. Germline V gene sequence: CDR1 SGHTA, CDR2 FQGNSA.

This clonotype was counted at least ten times. The gene calls are TRBV3-1 and TRBJ2-7, with 10 bases fitting TRBD2. Trimming removed 1 base from V and 3 bases from J; junction bases left unmatched: 3. This CDR3 comprises 15 residues. Germline CDR1 LGHDT, CDR2 YNNKEL (reference sequence). The CDR3 DNA is TGTGCCAGCAGCCAAGGGCCTAGCGGGGGCTACGAGCAGTACTTC. Encoded protein: CASSQGPSGGYEQYF.

This clonotype was found a few times. The V call is TRBV20-1, the J call TRBJ1-1; TRBD1 agrees at 9 bases. This CDR3 contains 15 residues. Germline CDR1 and CDR2: DFQATT and SNEGSKA (reference sequence). V lost 7 bases, J lost 7 bases, and 16 bases stayed unmatched. The CDR3 bases are TGCAGTGTCCTGGGCACAGGGGGCGTTTTTAATGAAGCTTTCTTT. Amino acid sequence: CSVLGTGGVFNEAFF.

This clonotype was detected only a few times. J is TRBJ2-7 and V is TRBV7-2; 8 positions agree with TRBD1. Germline CDR1 and CDR2: SGHTA and FQGNSA. This CDR3 has 15 amino acids. V trimming: 6 bases; J trimming: 0 bases; junction bases outside the gene matches: 7. CDR3 bases: TGTGCCAGCAGAGGAGCCGGGACAGGCTCCTACGAGCAGTACTTC. Amino acid sequence: CASRGAGTGSYEQYF. Using reference TRBV7-2 and TRBJ2-7 for the parts outside the CDR3, the full variable domain is GAGVSQSPSNKVTEKGKDVELRCDPISGHTALYWYRQSLGQGLEFLIYFQGNSAPDKSGLPSDRFSAERTGGSVSTLTIQRTQQEDSAVYLCASRGAGTGSYEQYFGPGTRLTVT.

The chain joins TRBV5-1 to TRBJ2-3; D is unresolved. The V and J ends lost 0 bases and 11 bases respectively, with 10 bases between them. The CDR3 is made up of 12 amino acids. Germline V gives CDR1 SGHRS, CDR2 YFSETQ. CDR3 DNA sequence: TGCGCCAGCAGCTTGGACGAGTGGGAGCAGTATTTT. It specifies CASSLDEWEQYF. The entire variable domain, with the rest obtained from reference TRBV5-1 and TRBJ2-3, is as follows: KAGVTQTPRYLIKTRGQQVTLSCSPISGHRSVSWYQQTPGQGLQFLFEYFSETQRNKGNFPGRFSGRQFSNSRSEMNVSTLELGDSALYLCASSLDEWEQYFGPGTRLTVL.

The chain carries TRBV2 and TRBJ1-2, with D maybe TRBD1 (6 bases). V gave up 5 bases and J gave up 1 base, with 8 bases separating them. The CDR3 spans 13 residues. The germline V gene encodes CDR1 SNHLY and CDR2 FYNNEI. The DNA for the CDR3 is TGTGCCAGCAGTCGGGACAATAACTATGGCTACACCTTC. Translation: CASSRDNNYGYTF.

The gene calls are TRBV20-1 and TRBJ2-7; D is unclear. This CDR3 contains 14 residues. CDR1 and CDR2 (germline): DFQATT, SNEGSKA (reference sequence). V was cut by 3 bases and J by 0 bases, with 12 bases left in between. CDR3 in amino acids: CSASFGRTSYEQYF. The CDR3 DNA follows: TGCAGTGCTAGTTTCGGACGGACCTCCTACGAGCAGTACTTC.

This clonotype was seen a few times. The V gene is TRBV7-2, the J gene TRBJ2-3; 7 bases agree with TRBD2. In germline, CDR1 is SGHTA, CDR2 FQGNSA. Trimming at V came to 5 bases and at J to 3 bases, leaving 8 bases not matched to a gene. This CDR3 has 15 amino acids. CDR3 protein: CASSPSGKGTDTQYF. The CDR3 nucleotides are TGTGCCAGCAGCCCGAGCGGGAAGGGGACAGATACGCAGTATTTT.

This clonotype came up a few times. V is TRBV7-2 and J is TRBJ2-1; 7 nucleotides line up with TRBD2. Germline lookup yields CDR1 SGHTA and CDR2 FQGNSA. The CDR3 runs to 15 residues. J lost 2 bases, V lost 1 base, and 2 bases had no gene match. CDR3 sequence: CASSLGGLTYNEQFF. CDR3 nucleotides: TGTGCCAGCAGCTTAGGGGGACTAACCTACAATGAGCAGTTCTTC.

There are a few counts of this clonotype. The chain couples TRBV3-1 to TRBJ2-7, with 8 bases lining up with TRBD1. Germline V gene lookup returns CDR1 LGHDT and CDR2 YNNKEL (reference sequence). CDR3 length: 16 residues. After removal of 6 bases from V and 1 base from J, the junction contained 11 bases not matched to a gene. CDR3 bases: TGTGCCAGCAGGTATCGCTCCGGGACAGGTTCCTACGAGCAGTACTTC. It is translated as CASRYRSGTGSYEQYF.

This clonotype was detected a few times. The chain links TRBV4-1 to TRBJ1-3; D gene uncertain. Looked up from germline, CDR1 is MGHRA and CDR2 is YSYEKL. V lost 0 bases, J lost 4 bases, and 7 bases lay in between. CDR3 length: 14 residues. The CDR3 protein is CASSQDGGGNTIYF. CDR3 nucleotides: TGCGCCAGCAGCCAAGATGGAGGAGGAAACACCATATATTTT.

This clonotype was recorded a few times. The gene calls are TRBV3-1 and TRBJ1-2; no clear D. CDR3 length: 15 amino acids. Germline CDR1 LGHDT, CDR2 YNNKEL (reference sequence). V lost 1 base to trimming and J lost 7 bases, with 16 bases between them. As DNA, the CDR3 is TGTGCCAGCAGCCAAGGCACCGACACCGGTGTTGGCTACACCTTC. Translated: CASSQGTDTGVGYTF.

This clonotype was seen a handful of times. The V gene is TRBV9, the J gene TRBJ2-2; 9 bases are a match to TRBD1. CDR3 length: 14 amino acids. The germline gives CDR1 SGDLS, CDR2 YYNGEE. V dropped 2 bases and J dropped 6; count of bases not matched to a gene: 2. The CDR3, as DNA: TGTGCCAGCAGCGTGGGACAGGGATCCGGGGAGCTGTTTTTT. Amino acid sequence: CASSVGQGSGELFF.

There are many counts of this clonotype. This chain joins TRBV16 and TRBJ1-4, with a tentative D call TRBD1 (5 bases). V lost 1 base and J 10 bases, leaving 16 bases between the germline ends. CDR1 is KGHSY, CDR2 FQNENV, per germline. The CDR3 totals 15 residues. CDR3 nucleotides: TGTGCCAGCAGCCAATATTGGCAGGGTCCGGGAAAACTGTTTTTT. Residues: CASSQYWQGPGKLFF.

The chain is built from TRBV20-1 and TRBJ1-5; D unresolved. V lost 5 bases and J 0 bases, leaving 17 bases between the germline ends. The CDR3 spans 16 residues. Germline CDR1 and CDR2: DFQATT and SNEGSKA (reference sequence). CDR3 bases: TGCAGTGCTGCGGCCACGTCCGAGTTTAGCAATCAGCCCCAGCATTTT. Amino acids: CSAAATSEFSNQPQHF.